This TCR beta chain was sequenced during a study of T cell responses to AZD1222 COVID-19 vaccine (dated by TCRdb to the early 2020s). In the study overall: AZD1222 recipients whose second dose came at about 4 weeks and those whose second dose came at about 12 weeks were combined into one group, since spike-specific TCR depth and breadth did not differ between the two schedules. Enrollment into the trials was organized by age into subgroups of 18-55, 56-69 and 70-plus years, and those subgroups contained roughly 150, 30 and 60 TCR-sequenced participants, respectively. TCR sequencing was performed for 230 to 250 trial participants, of whom roughly 200 were given two doses of AZD1222 and about 25 were given two doses of MenACWY control vaccine.

The CDR3 regions of human TCRbeta chains were subjected to immunosequencing. In the authors' own workflow: Repertoire TCRs were checked for matches against a reference library of SARS-CoV-2-specific TCRs that had been generated using the MIRA antigen-specificity platform. Breadth meant the fraction of unique TCRs that were SARS-CoV-2-associated, whereas depth meant the fraction of total T cells that were SARS-CoV-2-associated. Using the MIRA data, each spike-specific TCR was assigned both to the spike region to which the TCR was reactive and to a CD4 or CD8 class. Log10-transformed breadth and depth values were compared by one-way ANOVA with Sidak's multiple comparisons tests. This immuneACCESS table, as held by TCRdb, lists in-frame sequences with V and J called but not all clones. Of the missing ones, under half trace to an unresolved V gene in checked studies; the others have no known cause. From that table come the V and J calls and clone size; the DNA was used to work out D and trimming. The sample table lists 130,000 or so clones, over 75% of them with a count of one. About 22% of the sample is in the top ten clones.

As for this clone: Its antigen has not been determined. No base-level quality is on record; no much larger clone is a single base apart.

What the work shows at the level of the full study, not this receptor alone: Most participants were white British and females outnumbered males, and the authors suggested that clonal diversity may have been underestimated. Only 5 to 7 AZD1222 recipients were SARS-CoV-2 seropositive at baseline, limiting conclusions about previously exposed vaccinees. Nearly half of unique spike-specific TCRs reportedly recognized epitopes outside regions mutated in the B.1.351 and B.1.1.7 variants. Because no samples from the day 14 peak response were available, repertoires could be characterized only after the peak T cell response. CD4 TCRs associated with the vaccine covered the entire spike protein, and the dominant responses were in regions 160-218 and 743-854. Spike-specific TCR breadth and depth rose significantly after two AZD1222 doses compared with day 0 and with MenACWY recipients. In the small 56-69-year group, the increase in depth fell short of significance, most likely because of low power.

The sample's time point label, in plain terms: baseline before first vaccination. Vaccinee samples were obtained from the UK trials COV001 and COV002, which included a single-blind randomized controlled phase 2/3 trial of AZD1222 (ChAdOx1 nCoV-19) in healthy adults. For TCRbeta chain sequencing, PBMC samples were collected from trial participants at day 0 and at day 28 after the second dose. Sequencing used peripheral blood, obtained on day 0 of AZD1222 vaccination. The clonotype originates from an adult in good health.

This receptor carries the CDR3 CASSLAAGANSPLHF. The DNA sequence reads TGTGCCAGCAGCTTAGCGGCAGGTGCCAATTCACCCCTCCACTTT. Recombination connected TRBV7-3 to TRBJ1-6; the D gene cannot be resolved reliably. Based on the germline V gene, the CDR1 and CDR2 sequences are SGHTA and FQGTGA. V is pared back by 2 bases and J by 7 bases, with 12 bases lying between the germline termini. Inclusive of the bounding cysteine and phenylalanine, the CDR3 is 15 residues long. The CDR3 DNA has 45 bases and is translated from base 1.